The clone carrying this T cell receptor beta chain was observed a handful of times. These data originate in a study of T-cell memory formation after mild COVID-19. With constant-segment primers, 5'RACE yielded cDNA libraries of TCR alpha and TCR beta that carried sample barcodes and UMIs. TCRdb re-analysed the 5' RACE reads in MiXCR, keeping a single row per CDR3 protein. The sample has under 300,000 distinct CDR3 sequences; around 8% are singletons. The germline V gene encodes CDR1 SGHDT and CDR2 YYEEEE. The CDR3 length is 14 residues. V trimming: 4 bases; J trimming: 3 bases; junction bases outside the gene matches: 6.

The chain employs TRBV5-6 and TRBJ1-2, with 7 nucleotides matching TRBD1. The source of this sequence is a man between 18 and 35 years old who had mild COVID-19 (a few samples of this study predate the infection). Cell type and time point are not known. Sample: PBMCs or a T cell subset sorted from them (not recorded which). CDR3 region: CASSVLTGDYGYTF. The CDR3 region has the DNA TGTGCCAGCAGCGTCCTAACAGGGGACTATGGCTACACCTTC.